Below, 11 T cell receptor beta chains from the same sample are listed, as sequenced in a study of blood T cell repertoires in COVID-19. TCRdb's table, derived via immunoSEQ multiplex PCR, lists solely in-frame clones and lacks some. The sample lists around 200,000 clones; 89% were seen once. Material: PBMCs or T cells enriched from blood (not recorded which). The source is a woman in her forties with acute COVID-19.

This clone was seen only once. The J gene is TRBJ2-2, the V gene TRBV10-1, with D perhaps matching TRBD1 (5 bases). CDR1 is WNHNN, CDR2 SYGVQD, per germline (reference sequence). V was trimmed by 8 bases and J by 1 base, leaving 11 bases between them. The CDR3 is 14 residues long. In DNA form, the CDR3 reads TGCGCCAGCGGTCCAGGGAAGAACACCGGGGAGCTGTTTTTT. Translating it yields CASGPGKNTGELFF.

The CDR3 nucleotides are TGTGCCTGGAGTGGCGCGCAGGGGTACGGCTACACCTTC. It yields the protein CAWSGAQGYGYTF. The V call is TRBV30, the J call TRBJ1-2; D possibly corresponds to TRBD1 (6 bases). Germline V CDR1 and CDR2: GTSNPN, SVGIG (reference sequence). The CDR3 runs to 13 residues. The V and J ends lost 1 base and 8 bases respectively, with 14 bases between them.

The V call is TRBV5-4, the J call TRBJ2-5; the D gene is possibly TRBD2 (6 bases). The germline V and J ends were trimmed by 0 bases and 2 bases, with 8 bases remaining between them. Germline V gene data show CDR1 as SGHNT and CDR2 as YYREEE (reference sequence). CDR3 length: 14 residues. Here the CDR3 DNA reads TGTGCCAGCAGCTTGGCGGGAGAACAAGAGACCCAGTACTTC. Its translation is CASSLAGEQETQYF. The full variable domain, with the rest looked up from reference TRBV5-4 and TRBJ2-5, is ETGVTQSPTHLIKTRGQQVTLRCSSQSGHNTVSWYQQALGQGPQFIFQYYREEENGRGNFPPRFSGLQFPNYSSELNVNALELDDSALYLCASSLAGEQETQYFGPGTRLLVL.

This clone was seen a single time. V and J are TRBV15 and TRBJ2-5; 7 bases align to TRBD1. The V gene end was trimmed by 3 bases and the J gene end by 1 base; junction bases not matched to a gene: 5. The length of the CDR3 is 15 residues. From germline, CDR1 is LNHNV and CDR2 YYDKDF (reference sequence). In nucleotides, the CDR3 is TGTGCCACCAGCAGCTTAAGACAGGGCCAAGAGACCCAGTACTTC. Amino acid sequence: CATSSLRQGQETQYF.

V and J are TRBV13 and TRBJ1-2; 11 bases agree with TRBD1. Germline assignment: CDR1 PRHDT and CDR2 FYEKMQ (reference sequence). The CDR3 loop spans 15 amino acids. Trimming removed 5 bases from V and 7 bases from J; junction bases left unmatched: 9. The CDR3 is CASSRGTGGYSGYTF. The CDR3, as DNA: TGTGCCAGCAGCCGCGGGACAGGGGGTTACTCTGGCTACACCTTC.

The J gene is TRBJ2-7, the V gene TRBV7-6; 8 bases fit TRBD2. The germline CDR1 and CDR2 sequences are SGHVS and FNYEAQ. The V segment lost 2 bases and the J segment 6 bases; nucleotides outside the gene matches: 12. The CDR3 length is 16 residues. In nucleotides, the CDR3 is TGTGCCAGCAGCTTAAGGGTCCCTAGCGGGCCGACCGAGCAGTACTTC. The encoded protein is CASSLRVPSGPTEQYF.

This clone was picked up a small number of times. V and J are TRBV3-1 (or the pseudogene TRBV3-2) and TRBJ2-7; a weak D match, TRBD1 (6 bases). The CDR3 length is 14 residues. The ends were cut back, 0 bases at V and 7 bases at J, with 13 bases in the middle. The germline V gene encodes CDR1 LGHDT and CDR2 YNNKEL (reference sequence). Written as DNA, the CDR3 is TGTGCCAGCAGCCAAGAACAGGGTCTGAGAGAGCAGTACTTC. Its translation is CASSQEQGLREQYF.

The DNA for the CDR3 is TGTGCCAGCAGCCCCCACCCGGGTTCCTCATACGAGCAGTACTTC. It specifies CASSPHPGSSYEQYF. The V gene is TRBV9, the J gene TRBJ2-7; D uncertain. This CDR3 spans 15 amino acids. V lost 4 bases to trimming and J lost 4 bases, with 18 bases between them. Germline V CDR1 and CDR2: SGDLS, YYNGEE.

V usage is TRBV27 and J usage is TRBJ1-2; 8 nucleotides line up with TRBD1. This CDR3 comprises 14 residues. V was pared by 6 bases and J by 8 bases, with 11 bases of the junction left unmatched. The germline gives CDR1 MNHEY, CDR2 SMNVEV (reference sequence). The CDR3 sequence: CASSVDRDGMGYTF. As DNA, the CDR3 is TGTGCCAGCAGCGTGGACAGGGATGGCATGGGCTACACCTTC.

V and J are TRBV19 and TRBJ1-2; 7 bases are shared with TRBD1. The trim removed 4 bases at V and 4 bases at J, leaving 3 bases unmatched. Germline loops: CDR1 LNHDA, CDR2 SQIVND (reference sequence). The CDR3 contains 13 residues. This CDR3 is CASSKQGFYGYTF. For the CDR3, the DNA is TGTGCCAGTAGTAAACAGGGGTTCTATGGCTACACCTTC.

This sequence joins TRBV7-2 and TRBJ2-5, with TRBD2 matching over 13 bases. Germline loops: CDR1 SGHTA, CDR2 FQGNSA. The CDR3 is 14 amino acids. Trimming took 4 bases from V and 7 from J; bases not matched to a gene: 3. The CDR3 DNA reads TGTGCCAGCAGCTCCCGGACTAGCGGGGGGACCCAGTACTTC. Amino acid sequence: CASSSRTSGGTQYF.